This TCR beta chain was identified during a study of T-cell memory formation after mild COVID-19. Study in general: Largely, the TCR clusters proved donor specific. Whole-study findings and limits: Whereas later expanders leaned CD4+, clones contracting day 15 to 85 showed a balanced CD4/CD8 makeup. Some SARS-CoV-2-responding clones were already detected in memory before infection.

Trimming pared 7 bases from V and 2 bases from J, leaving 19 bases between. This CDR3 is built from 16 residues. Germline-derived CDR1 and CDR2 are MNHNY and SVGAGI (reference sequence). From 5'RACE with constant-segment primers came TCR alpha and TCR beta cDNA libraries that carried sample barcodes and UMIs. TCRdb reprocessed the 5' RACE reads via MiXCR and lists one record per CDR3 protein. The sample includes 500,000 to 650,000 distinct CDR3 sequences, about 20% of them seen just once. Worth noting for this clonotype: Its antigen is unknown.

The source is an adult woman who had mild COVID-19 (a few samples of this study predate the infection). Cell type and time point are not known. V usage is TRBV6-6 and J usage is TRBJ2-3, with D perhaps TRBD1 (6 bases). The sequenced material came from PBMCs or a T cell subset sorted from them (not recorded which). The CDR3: CASIPVRTGHTDTQYF. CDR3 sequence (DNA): TGTGCCAGCATCCCAGTACGTACAGGGCACACAGATACGCAGTATTTT.